This paragraph reports one T cell receptor beta chain. Germline-derived CDR1 and CDR2 are KGHSH and LQKENI. The CDR3 runs 16 residues. Losses at the gene ends were 3 bases for V and 3 bases for J; bases not matched to a gene: 7. The sample comes from a study of blood T cell repertoires in COVID-19. Study as a whole: In each case, the material was cDNA or gDNA derived from T cells, B-cell-depleted T cells, or PBMCs.

Method: immunoSEQ multiplex PCR; TCRdb's copy keeps in-frame clones and lacks some. This table holds around 82,000 clones, about 93% found once. The chain recombines TRBV18 with TRBJ2-5, with 10 bases matching TRBD2. Sequencing was carried out using peripheral blood. This receptor was taken from a human donor in a cohort sampled during active COVID-19. The CDR3 DNA is TGTGCCAGCTCACCTCTAAGCGGGGGGGCCGAAGAGACCCAGTACTTC. This sequence encodes CASSPLSGGAEETQYF. Together with reference TRBV18 and TRBJ2-5, the CDR3 gives the full variable domain: NAGVMQNPRHLVRRRGQEARLRCSPMKGHSHVYWYRQLPEEGLKFMVYLQKENIIDESGMPKERFSAEFPKEGPSILRIQQVVRGDSAAYFCASSPLSGGAEETQYFGPGTRLLVL.